The 18 T cell receptor beta chains presented below share a single source sample, sequenced in a study of patients and donors after allogeneic stem cell transplantation. In TCRdb, the RT-PCR reads were re-called with MiXCR into one record per CDR3 protein. The table includes approximately 220,000 distinct CDR3 sequences, around two fifths detected once. Source material: blood, either unsorted or a sorted T cell fraction (not recorded which). These receptors came from a human donor who was either an allogeneic HSCT recipient or a stem cell or donor lymphocyte infusion donor (not recorded which). It is not recorded whose cells these are; they may come from a transplant donor.

This clonotype was seen only a few times. The V gene is TRBV4-3, the J gene TRBJ1-2; possibly TRBD1 for D (5 bases). The CDR3 is 16 amino acids. Germline CDR1 reads LGHNA; CDR2 reads YSLEER. The V gene lost 0 bases and the J gene lost 5 bases, with 16 bases spanning the gap. The CDR3 nucleotides read TGCGCCAGCAGCCAAGACGAAACAGGTCCAGCATATGGCTACACCTTC. Translation: CASSQDETGPAYGYTF.

J is TRBJ2-3 and V is TRBV12-3 or TRBV12-4; no firm D call. The CDR3 loop spans 11 amino acids. The ends were cut back, 4 bases at V and 6 bases at J, with 5 bases in the middle. The CDR3 protein is CASSSSDTQYF. The CDR3 region has the DNA TGTGCCAGCAGTTCCTCGGATACGCAGTATTTT.

The rearrangement links TRBV5-1 to TRBJ1-1; 8 bases are a match to TRBD1. Germline loops: CDR1 SGHRS, CDR2 YFSETQ. With 4 bases clipped from V and 4 bases from J, the junction kept 6 bases outside the gene matches. The CDR3 totals 14 residues. The CDR3 loop is CASSRGQVLTEAFF. Here the CDR3 DNA reads TGCGCCAGCAGCAGGGGACAGGTCCTCACTGAAGCTTTCTTT.

V is TRBV7-3 and J is TRBJ2-2; D uncertain. Trimming cost V 5 bases and J 7 bases, with 11 bases left between them. The CDR3 runs 13 residues. The germline gives CDR1 SGHTA, CDR2 FQGTGA. This CDR3 is CASSPIQGGELFF. CDR3 DNA sequence: TGTGCCAGCAGCCCTATACAAGGCGGGGAGCTGTTTTTT. The variable domain in full, with the rest retrieved from reference TRBV7-3 and TRBJ2-2, is GAGVSQTPSNKVTEKGKYVELRCDPISGHTALYWYRQSLGQGPEFLIYFQGTGAADDSGLPNDRFFAVRPEGSVSTLKIQRTERGDSAVYLCASSPIQGGELFFGEGSRLTVL.

The chain links TRBV7-3 to TRBJ2-5; TRBD1 matches 9 bases. The CDR3 loop spans 15 amino acids. V shed 3 bases and J 5 bases; nucleotides not matched to a gene: 7. Germline V gene lookup returns CDR1 SGHTA and CDR2 FQGTGA. The CDR3 DNA follows: TGTGCCAGCAGCTTTACAGGGGGCCGAGGGGAGACCCAGTACTTC. Its translation is CASSFTGGRGETQYF.

This clonotype showed up just a few times. The chain has TRBV20-1 and TRBJ1-4; the D gene is possibly TRBD1 (5 bases). Germline lookup yields CDR1 DFQATT and CDR2 SNEGSKA (reference sequence). V gave up 0 bases and J gave up 3 bases, with 17 bases separating them. The CDR3 is 17 residues long. The CDR3 is CSARDLLRDGPNEKLFF. CDR3 nucleotide sequence: TGCAGTGCTAGAGATCTCCTACGGGACGGCCCTAATGAAAAACTGTTTTTT.

The CDR3 nucleotides are TGTGCCAGCAGCCAATGGACCACCTACGAGCAGTACTTC. Amino acids: CASSQWTTYEQYF. The chain employs TRBV7-9 and TRBJ2-7; D remains unclear. V gave up 5 bases and J gave up 2 bases, with 10 bases separating them. Germline loops: CDR1 SEHNR, CDR2 FQNEAQ (reference sequence). This CDR3 has 13 residues.

V and J are TRBV5-1 and TRBJ2-2; the match to TRBD1 covers 7 bases. The CDR3 has 15 residues. V shed 3 bases and J 7 bases; nucleotides not matched to a gene: 9. The germline V gene encodes CDR1 SGHRS and CDR2 YFSETQ. For the CDR3, the DNA is TGCGCCAGCAGCTCCGGGACAGCCAAAGGCGGGGAGCTGTTTTTT. Its protein is CASSSGTAKGGELFF.

This clonotype was recorded a few times. The rearrangement joins TRBV20-1 to TRBJ2-7; TRBD1 matches at 9 bases. The CDR3 spans 17 residues. Trimming cost V 0 bases and J 2 bases; bases outside gene matches: 11. CDR1 and CDR2 (germline): DFQATT, SNEGSKA (reference sequence). The CDR3 nucleotides read TGCAGTGCTAGAGATCCTTTACCCCGGGACAGGGCCTACGAGCAGTACTTC. Translation gives CSARDPLPRDRAYEQYF.

CDR3 protein: CASSPDPENEAFF. As DNA, the CDR3 is TGTGCCAGCTCTCCCGACCCGGAGAATGAAGCTTTCTTT. The J gene is TRBJ1-1, the V gene TRBV18; D is unresolved. The CDR3 is 13 amino acids. Germline CDR1 KGHSH, CDR2 LQKENI. The ends were cut back, 6 bases at V and 7 bases at J, with 15 bases in the middle.

The gene calls are TRBV20-1 and TRBJ2-5, with 8 bases aligning to TRBD2. Germline CDR1 DFQATT, CDR2 SNEGSKA (reference sequence). Losses at the gene ends were 1 base for V and 5 bases for J; bases not matched to a gene: 0. The CDR3 is made up of 12 amino acids. The CDR3 protein is CSARGGRETQYF. DNA of the CDR3: TGCAGTGCTAGAGGCGGGAGGGAGACCCAGTACTTC.

V usage is TRBV29-1 and J usage is TRBJ2-1, with D perhaps assigned TRBD1 or TRBD2 (6 bases each). Germline assignment: CDR1 SQVTM and CDR2 ANQGSEA. V gave up 8 bases and J gave up 1 base, with 18 bases separating them. The CDR3 spans 15 residues. The CDR3 loop reads CSLGGGAQSYNEQFF. The CDR3 DNA follows: TGCAGCCTGGGGGGCGGGGCACAATCCTACAATGAGCAGTTCTTC.

In this sample, this clonotype turned up a few times. V usage is TRBV20-1 and J usage is TRBJ1-3; 10 bases map to TRBD1. Germline V gives CDR1 DFQATT, CDR2 SNEGSKA (reference sequence). The CDR3 spans 18 residues. The junction had 10 bases not matched to a gene; V was cut back by 0 bases and J by 2 bases. The CDR3 DNA follows: TGCAGTGCTAGAGATTCCAGGCCAGGACAGGGGGCTGGAAACACCATATATTTT. Translation gives CSARDSRPGQGAGNTIYF.

This CDR3 reads CSVVLQGAEGYTF. DNA of the CDR3: TGCAGCGTCGTCCTACAGGGGGCGGAAGGCTACACCTTC. The chain carries TRBV29-1 and TRBJ1-2; 9 bases fit TRBD1. This CDR3 is built from 13 residues. Germline trimming cut 6 bases from V and 8 bases from J; bases unmatched to any gene: 10. Germline assignment: CDR1 SQVTM and CDR2 ANQGSEA.

The chain joins TRBV20-1 to TRBJ2-3; D may be TRBD2 (5 bases). The CDR3 is 16 residues long. Germline CDR1 is DFQATT and CDR2 is SNEGSKA (reference sequence). V shed 1 base and J shed 2 bases, with 16 bases lying between them. The CDR3 region is CSARVSPSGPTDTQYF. Here the CDR3 DNA reads TGCAGTGCTAGAGTGAGCCCGAGCGGACCCACAGATACGCAGTATTTT.

This clonotype appeared a few times. The rearrangement uses TRBV5-5 and TRBJ1-4, with a weak D call TRBD1 (6 bases). The germline V gene has CDR1 SGHKS and CDR2 YYEKEE (reference sequence). Trimming cost V 4 bases and J 8 bases, with 15 bases left between them. This CDR3 is built from 14 residues. CDR3 region: CASSIQGGREKLFF. The DNA for the CDR3 is TGTGCCAGCAGCATACAGGGAGGTCGGGAAAAACTGTTTTTT.

In DNA form, the CDR3 reads TGTGCCACCAAGCGGGAAACTAATGAAAAACTGTTTTTT. Protein: CATKRETNEKLFF. V gene TRBV12-3 or TRBV12-4 combines with J gene TRBJ1-4; D is unresolved. With 10 bases removed from V and 1 base from J, the gap between germline ends came to 10 bases. CDR3 length equals 13 residues.

In its sample, this clonotype was seen a few times. The genes are TRBV27 and TRBJ1-1, with D possibly being TRBD1 (5 bases). Per the germline V gene, CDR1 is MNHEY and CDR2 is SMNVEV (reference sequence). This CDR3 is built from 14 residues. Trimming cost V 10 bases and J 2 bases, with 17 bases left between them. This CDR3 reads CATRGSGVNTEAFF. The DNA of the CDR3 is TGTGCCACACGGGGCTCGGGGGTTAACACTGAAGCTTTCTTT.